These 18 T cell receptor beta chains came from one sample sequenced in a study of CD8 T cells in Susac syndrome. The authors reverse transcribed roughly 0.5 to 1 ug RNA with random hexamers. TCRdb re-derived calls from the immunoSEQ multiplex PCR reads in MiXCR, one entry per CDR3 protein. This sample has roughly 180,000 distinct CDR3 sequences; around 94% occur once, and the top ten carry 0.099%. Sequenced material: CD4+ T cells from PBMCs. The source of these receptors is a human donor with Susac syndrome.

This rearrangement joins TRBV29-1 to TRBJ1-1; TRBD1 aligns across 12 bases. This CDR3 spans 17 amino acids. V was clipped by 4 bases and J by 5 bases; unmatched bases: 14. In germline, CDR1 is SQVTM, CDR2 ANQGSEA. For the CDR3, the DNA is TGCAGCGTTGCCGGGACAGGGGGCCTCCCAGGGGGAACTGAAGCTTTCTTT. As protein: CSVAGTGGLPGGTEAFF. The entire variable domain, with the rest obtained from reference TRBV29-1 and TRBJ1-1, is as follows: SAVISQKPSRDICQRGTSLTIQCQVDSQVTMMFWYRQQPGQSLTLIATANQGSEATYESGFVIDKFPISRPNLTFSTLTVSNMSPEDSSIYLCSVAGTGGLPGGTEAFFGQGTRLTVV.

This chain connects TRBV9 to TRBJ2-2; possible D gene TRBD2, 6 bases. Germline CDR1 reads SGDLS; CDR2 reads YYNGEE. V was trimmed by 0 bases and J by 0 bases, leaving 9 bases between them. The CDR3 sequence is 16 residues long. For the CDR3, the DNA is TGTGCCAGCAGCGTAGGGGGGGTCGCGAACACCGGGGAGCTGTTTTTT. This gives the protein CASSVGGVANTGELFF.

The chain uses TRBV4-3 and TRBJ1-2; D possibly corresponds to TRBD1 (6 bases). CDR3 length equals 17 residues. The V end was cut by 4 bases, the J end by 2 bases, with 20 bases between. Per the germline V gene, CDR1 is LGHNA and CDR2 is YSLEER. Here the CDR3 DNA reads TGCGCCAGCAGCCGCCTCTCCCAGAATACAGGGAACTATGGCTACACCTTC. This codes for CASSRLSQNTGNYGYTF.

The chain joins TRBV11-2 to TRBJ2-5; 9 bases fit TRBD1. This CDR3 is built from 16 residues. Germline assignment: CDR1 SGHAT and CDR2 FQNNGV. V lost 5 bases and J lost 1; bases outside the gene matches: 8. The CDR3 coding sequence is TGTGCCAGCAGCCATGGGGGGGACAGGGTCCAAGAGACCCAGTACTTC. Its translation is CASSHGGDRVQETQYF.

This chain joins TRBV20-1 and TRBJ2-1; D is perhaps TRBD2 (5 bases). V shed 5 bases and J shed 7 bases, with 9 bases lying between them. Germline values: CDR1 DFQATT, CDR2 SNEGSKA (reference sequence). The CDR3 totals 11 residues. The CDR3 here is CSAPRGNEQFF. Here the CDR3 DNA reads TGCAGTGCTCCCCGGGGTAATGAGCAGTTCTTC.

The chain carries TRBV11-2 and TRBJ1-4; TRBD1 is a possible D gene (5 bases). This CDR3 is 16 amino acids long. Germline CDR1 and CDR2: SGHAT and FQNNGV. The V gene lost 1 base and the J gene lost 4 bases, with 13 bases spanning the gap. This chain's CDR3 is CASSLGRDRINEKLFF. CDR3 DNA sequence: TGTGCCAGCAGCTTAGGGCGCGACAGAATTAATGAAAAACTGTTTTTT.

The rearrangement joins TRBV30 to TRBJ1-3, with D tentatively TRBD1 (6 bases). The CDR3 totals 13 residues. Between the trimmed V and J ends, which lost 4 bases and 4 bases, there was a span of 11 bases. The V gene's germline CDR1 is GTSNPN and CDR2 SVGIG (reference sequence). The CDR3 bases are TGTGCCTGGACGACAGGCGCGGGAAACACCATATATTTT. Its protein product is CAWTTGAGNTIYF.

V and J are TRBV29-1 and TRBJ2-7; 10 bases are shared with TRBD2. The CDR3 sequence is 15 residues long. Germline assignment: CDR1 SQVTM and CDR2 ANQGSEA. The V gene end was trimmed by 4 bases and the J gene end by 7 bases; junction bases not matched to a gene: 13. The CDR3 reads CSVGRSASGRGEQYF. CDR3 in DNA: TGCAGCGTTGGAAGGTCGGCTAGCGGGAGAGGTGAGCAGTACTTC.

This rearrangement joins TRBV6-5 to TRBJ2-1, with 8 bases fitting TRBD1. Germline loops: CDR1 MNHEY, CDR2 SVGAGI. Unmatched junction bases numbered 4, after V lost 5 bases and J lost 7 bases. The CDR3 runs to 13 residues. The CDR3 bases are TGTGCCAGCAGTCGACGGACAGGGAATGAGCAGTTCTTC. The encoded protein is CASSRRTGNEQFF.

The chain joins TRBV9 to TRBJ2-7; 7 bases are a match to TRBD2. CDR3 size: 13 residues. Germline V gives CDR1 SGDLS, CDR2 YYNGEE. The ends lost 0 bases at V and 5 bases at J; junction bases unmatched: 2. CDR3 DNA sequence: TGTGCCAGCAGCGTAGGTCTAGCGGACGAGCAGTACTTC. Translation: CASSVGLADEQYF. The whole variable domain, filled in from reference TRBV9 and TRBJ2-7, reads DSGVTQTPKHLITATGQRVTLRCSPRSGDLSVYWYQQSLDQGLQFLIQYYNGEERAKGNILERFSAQQFPDLHSELNLSSLELGDSALYFCASSVGLADEQYFGPGTRLTVT.

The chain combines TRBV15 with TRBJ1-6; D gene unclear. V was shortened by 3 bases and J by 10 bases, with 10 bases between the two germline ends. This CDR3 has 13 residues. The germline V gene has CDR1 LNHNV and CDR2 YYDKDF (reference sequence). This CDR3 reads CATSRGERSPLHF. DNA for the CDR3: TGTGCCACCAGCAGGGGAGAGCGGTCACCCCTCCACTTT.

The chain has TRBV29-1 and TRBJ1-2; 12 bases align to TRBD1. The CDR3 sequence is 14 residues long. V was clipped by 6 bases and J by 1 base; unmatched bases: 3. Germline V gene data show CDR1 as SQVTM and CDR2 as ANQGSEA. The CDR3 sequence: CSVGTGGYNYGYTF. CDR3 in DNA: TGCAGCGTGGGGACAGGGGGCTATAACTATGGCTACACCTTC.

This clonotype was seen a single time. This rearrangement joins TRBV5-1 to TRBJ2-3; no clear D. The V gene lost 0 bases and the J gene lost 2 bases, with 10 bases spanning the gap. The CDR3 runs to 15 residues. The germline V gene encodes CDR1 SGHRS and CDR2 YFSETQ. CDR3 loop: CASSLDIQNTDTQYF. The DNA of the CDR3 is TGCGCCAGCAGCTTGGACATACAGAACACAGATACGCAGTATTTT.

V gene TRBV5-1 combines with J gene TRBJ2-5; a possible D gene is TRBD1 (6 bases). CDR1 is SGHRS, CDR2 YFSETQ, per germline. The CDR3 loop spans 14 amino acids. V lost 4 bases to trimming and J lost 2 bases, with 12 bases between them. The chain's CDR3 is CASSPDRLQETQYF. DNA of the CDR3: TGCGCCAGCAGCCCTGACAGGCTGCAAGAGACCCAGTACTTC.

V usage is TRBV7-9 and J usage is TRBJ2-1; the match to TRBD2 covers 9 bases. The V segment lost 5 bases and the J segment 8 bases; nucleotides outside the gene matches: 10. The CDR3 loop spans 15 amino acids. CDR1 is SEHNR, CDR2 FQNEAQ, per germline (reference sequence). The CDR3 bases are TGTGCCAGCAGCCCGGGACTAGCCGCTCCCGATGAGCAGTTCTTC. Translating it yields CASSPGLAAPDEQFF.

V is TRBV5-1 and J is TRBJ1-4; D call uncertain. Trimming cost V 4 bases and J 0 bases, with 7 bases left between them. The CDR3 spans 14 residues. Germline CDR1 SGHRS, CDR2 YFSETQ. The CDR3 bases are TGCGCCAGCAGCGTAGATGCAACTAATGAAAAACTGTTTTTT. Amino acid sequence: CASSVDATNEKLFF.

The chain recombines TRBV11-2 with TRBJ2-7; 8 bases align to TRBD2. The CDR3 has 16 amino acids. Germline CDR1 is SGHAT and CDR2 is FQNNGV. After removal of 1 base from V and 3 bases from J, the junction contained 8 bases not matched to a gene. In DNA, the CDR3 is TGTGCCAGCAGCTTAGGGCTTAGGGGACTAGACTACGAGCAGTACTTC. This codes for CASSLGLRGLDYEQYF.

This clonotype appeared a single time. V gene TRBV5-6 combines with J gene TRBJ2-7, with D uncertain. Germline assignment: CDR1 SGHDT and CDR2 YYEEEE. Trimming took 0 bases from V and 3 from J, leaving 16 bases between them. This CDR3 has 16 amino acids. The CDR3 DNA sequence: TGTGCCAGCAGCTTGGTCGGTTCGCAGTTTGTCTACGAGCAGTACTTC. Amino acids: CASSLVGSQFVYEQYF.